This T cell receptor beta chain was sequenced during a study of blood T cell repertoires in COVID-19. Overall study context: The samples span acute and convalescent COVID-19 from the United States, Italy and Spain. PBMCs, B-cell-depleted T cells, or T cells were the source of the cDNA or gDNA that made up the material.

In this sample, this clone turned up once. The method was immunoSEQ multiplex PCR; TCRdb's version includes in-frame clones alone and lacks a portion of them. The sample shows approximately 250,000 clones, 70% to 90% of them seen only once. The CDR3 runs to 18 residues. The junction had 11 bases not matched to a gene; V was cut back by 4 bases and J by 3 bases. Germline V gene data show CDR1 as SGHNT and CDR2 as YYREEE (reference sequence). This TCR derives from a man aged 60 to 69 who had recovered from COVID-19. The sample taken for sequencing was peripheral blood. The chain employs TRBV5-4 and TRBJ2-1; 12 nucleotides align to TRBD2. CDR3 region: CASSLGSSGRANYNEQFF. CDR3 nucleotide sequence: TGTGCCAGCAGCCTGGGATCTAGCGGGAGGGCTAACTACAATGAGCAGTTCTTC.